Reported below is one T cell receptor beta chain. Its matching antigen is unknown. Trimming cost V 2 bases and J 3 bases; bases outside gene matches: 6. The germline V gene encodes CDR1 SGHTA and CDR2 FQGTGA. The CDR3 sequence is 16 residues long. The PCR employed 60 Vbeta primers together with 13 Jbeta primers. TCRdb's table, derived via immunoSEQ multiplex PCR, lists solely in-frame clones and lacks some. The sample holds 130,000 to 150,000 clones; roughly 80% are singletons and the top ten take 2.5% to 3.5%. This sample was included in a study of cytomegalovirus exposure and HLA in healthy donors. Study conclusions and caveats: The study put 160 or so TCR beta chains on its list as cytomegalovirus-associated. Among TCR sequences, most were rare, though some public TCRs appeared in many donors. The study assumed roughly uniform donor sequencing depth for presence/absence analyses.

The gene calls are TRBV7-3 and TRBJ2-1, with 8 bases fitting TRBD1. The sequencing sample was made of PBMCs. This receptor was obtained from a woman in her twenties or thirties in good health and CMV-seronegative. CDR3 in amino acids: CASSLGPGGGYNEQFF. DNA for the CDR3: TGTGCCAGCAGCTTAGGCCCAGGGGGCGGCTACAATGAGCAGTTCTTC.